These T cell receptor beta chains were read from a single sample in a study of human T cells and chemical hapten exposure. TCRdb re-derived calls from the RACE reads in MiXCR, one entry per CDR3 protein. This sample has some 400,000 distinct CDR3 sequences; approximately 5.1% occur once, and the top ten carry 2% to 3%. The material was whole blood, obtained in connection with sensitization to the hapten diphenylcyclopropenone (DPC). These receptors originate from a woman aged 45-60 years with alopecia areata. Some clones in this sample may be carry-over from other donors' samples. The CDR3 runs from the conserved cysteine through the conserved F or W. D genes are given only for firm matches. Clone size is given for some rows only: seen once, a few or many times, or a class if the clone is expanded.

d_gene,len,j_gene,abundance,v_gene,CDR3nt,CDR3aa
.,13,TRBJ2-2,many,TRBV7-9,TGTGCCAGCAGCTCTCCATACACCGGGGAGCTGTTTTTT,CASSSPYTGELFF
.,13,TRBJ2-1,few,TRBV3-1,TGTGCCAGCAGCCGAGCTAGCGTCAATGAGCAGTTCTTC,CASSRASVNEQFF
.,14,TRBJ2-3,.,TRBV7-9,TGTGCCAGCAGCTTCGATAGACGCACAGATACGCAGTATTTT,CASSFDRRTDTQYF
.,13,TRBJ2-2,.,TRBV7-3,TGTGCCAGCAGCTTAGTTACTGCCGGGGAGCTGTTTTTT,CASSLVTAGELFF
.,16,TRBJ2-5,few,TRBV20-1,TGCAGTGCTAGAGCTCCTGGCAGGGACCCCAGGCTGGCCCAGTACTTC,CSARAPGRDPRLAQYF
TRBD1,14,TRBJ2-1,many,TRBV20-1,TGCAGTGCTAGAGCAGGACAGGGGGCTGGTGAGCAGTTCTTC,CSARAGQGAGEQFF
.,13,TRBJ2-5,.,TRBV7-9,TGTGCCAGCAGCTTTGACCGCCGAGAGACCCAGTACTTC,CASSFDRRETQYF
.,14,TRBJ1-3,.,TRBV29-1,TGCAGCGTCCGGTTTCAGGACTCTGGAAACACCATATATTTT,CSVRFQDSGNTIYF
TRBD1,14,TRBJ2-4,.,TRBV5-5,TGTGCCAGCAGCTTGGCACAGGGGGTGAACATTCAGTACTTC,CASSLAQGVNIQYF
TRBD1,16,TRBJ1-2,few,TRBV6-5,TGTGCCAGCACCCATAGGGGGACAGGGCTGGACTATGGCTACACCTTC,CASTHRGTGLDYGYTF
TRBD1,15,TRBJ1-5,.,TRBV20-1,TGCAGTGCTAGTGGCAGGGGGCTGGGCAATCAGCCCCAGCATTTT,CSASGRGLGNQPQHF
.,12,TRBJ2-4,many,TRBV27,TGTGCCAGCAGTTCTCCCAAAAACATTCAGTACTTC,CASSSPKNIQYF
.,15,TRBJ2-1,.,TRBV11-3,TGTGCCAGCAGCTTCCTGCGGGGGCATGATAATGAGCAGTTCTTC,CASSFLRGHDNEQFF
.,16,TRBJ1-4,few,TRBV27,TGTGCCAGCAGTTTAGGCCCCCTGGCGGGGAACGAAAAACTGTTTTTT,CASSLGPLAGNEKLFF
.,14,TRBJ2-6,.,TRBV13,TGTGCCAGCAGCTTTGGGGAAGGGGCCAACGTCCTGACTTTC,CASSFGEGANVLTF
TRBD2,15,TRBJ2-3,many,TRBV27,TGTGCCAGTTATCCCTTAGCGGGCCGCACAGATACGCAGTATTTT,CASYPLAGRTDTQYF
TRBD2,15,TRBJ2-1,many,TRBV6-2/TRBV6-3,TGTGCCAGCAAGTACAGCGGGGGGGGGCTCGTTGAGCAGTTCTTC,CASKYSGGGLVEQFF
.,11,TRBJ2-2,many,TRBV27,TGTGCCAGCAGTCGCACCGGGGAGCTGTTTTTT,CASSRTGELFF
TRBD2,16,TRBJ2-4,many,TRBV7-2,TGTGCCAGCAGCTTAGTTGCGCTGTCTGGACTAGCTTTTCAGTACTTC,CASSLVALSGLAFQYF
.,15,TRBJ2-5,.,TRBV28,TGTGCCAGCAGTTTACCGGGCCTCCACCAAGAGACCCAGTACTTC,CASSLPGLHQETQYF
.,13,TRBJ2-1,many,TRBV12-3/TRBV12-4,TGTGCCAGCACTTTAAATTTGGGGAATGAGCAGTTCTTC,CASTLNLGNEQFF
.,16,TRBJ2-2,many,TRBV6-5,TGTGCCAGCAGTTACTCGAGGTTTGGGGACACCGGGGAGCTGTTTTTT,CASSYSRFGDTGELFF
.,16,TRBJ2-3,many,TRBV4-1,TGCGCCAGCAGCCAAGTGTTCAGGGGAGGCACAGATACGCAGTATTTT,CASSQVFRGGTDTQYF
.,15,TRBJ1-1,.,TRBV11-3,TGTGCCAGCAGCTTAGGGGGCTCGTCGAGCACTGAAGCTTTCTTT,CASSLGGSSSTEAFF
.,12,TRBJ2-2,many,TRBV7-9,TGTGCCAGCACGAGGGATATCGGGGAGCTGTTTTTT,CASTRDIGELFF
.,12,TRBJ2-7,many,TRBV20-1,TGCAGTGCTAGAGATAAAGAGTACGAGCAGTACTTC,CSARDKEYEQYF
TRBD2,16,TRBJ2-3,.,TRBV6-1,TGTGCCAGCAGTAGAGAGATAGCGGGAGTGGGAGATACGCAGTATTTT,CASSREIAGVGDTQYF
.,15,TRBJ1-2,.,TRBV11-2,TGTGCCAGCAGCTTAGTAAGCTCCCCTAACTATGGCTACACCTTC,CASSLVSSPNYGYTF
.,12,TRBJ2-5,many,TRBV7-2,TGTGCCAGCAGCTTTTACCAAGAGACCCAGTACTTC,CASSFYQETQYF
TRBD1,18,TRBJ2-6,many,TRBV5-6,TGTGCCAGCAGCTCCGACAGGGGACAGCCCTCTGGGGCCAACGTCCTGACTTTC,CASSSDRGQPSGANVLTF
TRBD1,16,TRBJ1-1,few,TRBV7-6,TGTGCCAGCAGCTTAGAGGGACAGGAGGTGAACACTGAAGCTTTCTTT,CASSLEGQEVNTEAFF
.,14,TRBJ2-7,few,TRBV5-1,TGCGCCAGCAGCAGTGCCCGGGAGCAGTTCGAGCAGTACTTC,CASSSAREQFEQYF
.,14,TRBJ2-3,few,TRBV12-3/TRBV12-4,TGTGCCAGCAGTTCCGGACATCCCACAGATACGCAGTATTTT,CASSSGHPTDTQYF
.,15,TRBJ2-1,few,TRBV12-3/TRBV12-4,TGTGCCAGCAGCCTTAGCGGAGTCTCCTACAATGAGCAGTTCTTC,CASSLSGVSYNEQFF
.,11,TRBJ1-1,.,TRBV29-1,TGCAGCGTTGGACACTACACTGAAGCTTTCTTT,CSVGHYTEAFF
.,12,TRBJ1-1,few,TRBV29-1,TGCAGCGTTGAGACAATGAACACTGAAGCTTTCTTT,CSVETMNTEAFF
.,15,TRBJ1-1,many,TRBV6-5,TGTGCCAGCAGTTACACGGGACCCCTAAACACTGAAGCTTTCTTT,CASSYTGPLNTEAFF
.,15,TRBJ1-1,few,TRBV5-4,TGTGCCAGCAGCTTGAGGGCAGGGAGCAACACTGAAGCTTTCTTT,CASSLRAGSNTEAFF
.,13,TRBJ2-7,many,TRBV6-1,TGTGCCAGCAGTGAAGGGCCTTCCTACGAGCAGTACTTC,CASSEGPSYEQYF
.,14,TRBJ2-1,many,TRBV9,TGTGCCAGCAGCGTGGACGGGGTCGGCGGGGAGCAGTTCTTC,CASSVDGVGGEQFF
TRBD2,16,TRBJ2-3,.,TRBV4-2,TGTGCCAGCAGCCCACCCGGACTAGCGGGAGAAGATACGCAGTATTTT,CASSPPGLAGEDTQYF
.,14,TRBJ2-7,many,TRBV28,TGTGCCAGCAGTTTCGGCAGGGATCATTACGAGCAGTACTTC,CASSFGRDHYEQYF
.,16,TRBJ2-1,few,TRBV9,TGTGCCAGCAGCGTAGTTACGGGGAATTCCTACAATGAGCAGTTCTTC,CASSVVTGNSYNEQFF
.,14,TRBJ2-3,many,TRBV7-6,TGTGCCAGCAGCCTCTCAGGGGGCACAGATACGCAGTATTTT,CASSLSGGTDTQYF
.,16,TRBJ2-1,.,TRBV7-2,TGTGCCAGCAGGTCGTACAGGGTGGAAAAGGACAATGAGCAGTTCTTC,CASRSYRVEKDNEQFF
TRBD2,16,TRBJ2-3,.,TRBV20-1,TGCAGTGCTCGACTAGCGGGAGGGCCCTCTACAGATACGCAGTATTTT,CSARLAGGPSTDTQYF
.,14,TRBJ1-5,few,TRBV19,TGTGCCAGTAGTATTTGGACGGTCAATCAGCCCCAGCATTTT,CASSIWTVNQPQHF
.,16,TRBJ1-5,few,TRBV5-6,TGTGCCAGCAGCTTGGCCAAGATTGATAGCAATCAGCCCCAGCATTTT,CASSLAKIDSNQPQHF
TRBD1,14,TRBJ2-5,many,TRBV5-1,TGCGCCAGCAGCACGGGACAGGGGATTGAGACCCAGTACTTC,CASSTGQGIETQYF